This is a list of T cell receptor beta chains from one sample in a study of blood T cell repertoires in COVID-19. Clones were sequenced by immunoSEQ multiplex PCR, and TCRdb holds only the in-frame ones, with some missing. The table has approximately 150,000 clones, about 80% seen once. Sequencing was carried out using peripheral blood. The receptors stem from a human donor in a cohort sampled during active COVID-19. CDR3s include the opening cysteine and the closing phenylalanine or tryptophan. D genes are given only for firm matches. A clone size is listed for some rows: how often the clone was seen (once, few, many), or a class if it is expanded.

D gene | clone size | J gene | V gene | CDR3 DNA | CDR3 protein
NA | NA | TRBJ2-2 | TRBV5-4 | TGTGCCAGCAGCCCGGAGGGTTCGAACACCGGGGAGCTGTTTTTT | CASSPEGSNTGELFF
TRBD2 | NA | TRBJ2-1 | TRBV19 | TGTGCCAGTAGGCCCGGAAGGAGAGGACTAGCCTACAATGAGCAGTTCTTC | CASRPGRRGLAYNEQFF
TRBD1 | NA | TRBJ2-1 | TRBV25-1 | TGTGCCAGCAGTGAGTGGGACAGGGACGACAATGAGCAGTTCTTC | CASSEWDRDDNEQFF
TRBD2 | NA | TRBJ2-3 | TRBV6-2/TRBV6-3 | TGTGCCAGCAGTTACTATGGTTCGGGGACTAGCGGGACGACGCAGTATTTT | CASSYYGSGTSGTTQYF
TRBD2 | NA | TRBJ2-1 | TRBV7-2 | TGTGCCAGCAGTTCTAGCGGGAGACTGCACAATGAGCAGTTCTTC | CASSSSGRLHNEQFF
TRBD2 | NA | TRBJ2-1 | TRBV5-6 | TGTGCCAGCAGCTTGGAAACGGGACTAGCGATTGAGCAGTTCTTC | CASSLETGLAIEQFF
NA | NA | TRBJ2-3 | TRBV6-5 | TGTGCCAGCAGTTCCCCCATCGGAGGGTTGGGAGATACGCAGTATTTT | CASSSPIGGLGDTQYF
TRBD2 | NA | TRBJ2-5 | TRBV28 | TGTGCCAGCCACGAAGCGGGAGGGAAGGAGACCCAGTACTTC | CASHEAGGKETQYF
TRBD1 | NA | TRBJ1-2 | TRBV6-5 | TGTGCCAGCAGTTACCGAGGGACAGGGTCAAGTGGCTACACCTTC | CASSYRGTGSSGYTF
TRBD1 | NA | TRBJ1-1 | TRBV18 | TGTGCCAGCTCACCTACAGGGGGGGGGAACACTGAAGCTTTCTTT | CASSPTGGGNTEAFF
TRBD1 | NA | TRBJ1-6 | TRBV2 | TGTGCCAGCAGCTCCCCCCGGGGACAGTATTCACCCCTCCACTTT | CASSSPRGQYSPLHF
TRBD1 | few | TRBJ1-2 | TRBV5-1 | TGCGCCAGCAGCAACAGACAGGGCTATGGCTACACCTTC | CASSNRQGYGYTF
NA | NA | TRBJ2-5 | TRBV2 | TGTGCCAGCAACCCACTAGTTTCCCAAGAGACCCAGTACTTC | CASNPLVSQETQYF
NA | NA | TRBJ2-7 | TRBV4-1 | TGCGCCAGCAGCCAAGATTTTGAATGGACATTCTCCTACGAGCAGTACTTC | CASSQDFEWTFSYEQYF
NA | NA | TRBJ1-2 | TRBV2 | TGTGCCAGCAGTTGGACAGTTGTTAACTATGGCTACACCTTC | CASSWTVVNYGYTF
NA | NA | TRBJ2-2 | TRBV25-1 | TGTGCCAGCACCCGGGACACCCCCGGGGAGCTGTTTTTT | CASTRDTPGELFF
NA | few | TRBJ1-5 | TRBV5-1 | TGCGCCAGCAGCCCGGGATCAATAGTGGGAGGCAATCAGCCCCAGCATTTT | CASSPGSIVGGNQPQHF
NA | NA | TRBJ1-4 | TRBV28 | TGTGCCAGCAGTGACACAGGGTTGAATGAAAAACTGTTTTTT | CASSDTGLNEKLFF
TRBD1 | NA | TRBJ1-2 | TRBV19 | TGTGCCAGTAGTATTGACAGGGAATATGGCTACACCTTC | CASSIDREYGYTF
TRBD2 | NA | TRBJ2-5 | TRBV9 | TGTGCCAGCAGCGTAGGAGCGGGGGGTTTGGAGACCCAGTACTTC | CASSVGAGGLETQYF
NA | NA | TRBJ2-1 | TRBV27 | TGTGCCAGCAGTTTATCGGGGCAGAACAATGAGCAGTTCTTC | CASSLSGQNNEQFF
NA | NA | TRBJ2-7 | TRBV27 | TGTGCCAGCAGACCCTGGTATGAGGCCTACGAGCAGTACTTC | CASRPWYEAYEQYF
NA | NA | TRBJ1-4 | TRBV5-6 | TGTGCCAGCAGCTCGCAGGGGATCTTGAATGAAAAACTGTTTTTT | CASSSQGILNEKLFF
TRBD2 | NA | TRBJ2-2 | TRBV5-4 | TGTGCCAGCAGCTTGGGGCTAGCGGGAGTCACCGGGGAGCTGTTTTTT | CASSLGLAGVTGELFF
TRBD1 | NA | TRBJ1-1 | TRBV6-6 | TGTGCCAGCAGTCCAACCGGGACAGGGGCTGAAGCTTTCTTT | CASSPTGTGAEAFF
TRBD2 | once | TRBJ2-1 | TRBV11-3 | TGTGCCAGCAGCTTAGAGGGGGGGGTCAACAATGAGCAGTTCTTC | CASSLEGGVNNEQFF
NA | NA | TRBJ2-7 | TRBV6-5 | TGTGCCAGCAGAATGGGACAAACCGAGCAGTACTTC | CASRMGQTEQYF
NA | NA | TRBJ2-7 | TRBV21-1 | TGTGCCCGCCACCCCGGGACAGGGTGTCTCTACGAGCAGTACTTC | CARHPGTGCLYEQYF